A single sample is the source of the 20 T cell receptor beta chains below, sequenced in a study of T cells in Graves' hyperthyroidism and ophthalmopathy. The CDR3 regions of TCR beta were amplified from RNA transcripts. HTBI primers were the set used in a first-round RT-PCR of the TCR CDR3. A single record per CDR3 protein comes from TCRdb applying MiXCR to the multiplex PCR reads. The data contain more than 450,000 distinct CDR3 sequences, just under 20% of them singletons. The source material was blood. These receptors all come from a man aged 35-49 years with Graves' ophthalmopathy.

This clonotype was seen many times. The V and J genes are TRBV7-3 and TRBJ1-1, with 7 positions matching TRBD1. Unmatched junction bases numbered 8, after V lost 1 base and J lost 3 bases. The CDR3 length is 16 residues. CDR1 is SGHTA, CDR2 FQGTGA, per germline. For the CDR3, the DNA is TGTGCCAGCAGCTTAAGCCAGGCCAGGGGGTACACTGAAGCTTTCTTT. This encodes CASSLSQARGYTEAFF. The entire variable domain, with the rest obtained from reference TRBV7-3 and TRBJ1-1, is as follows: GAGVSQTPSNKVTEKGKYVELRCDPISGHTALYWYRQSLGQGPEFLIYFQGTGAADDSGLPNDRFFAVRPEGSVSTLKIQRTERGDSAVYLCASSLSQARGYTEAFFGQGTRLTVV.

The CDR3 reads CASRAGQLAGELFF. CDR3 DNA: TGTGCCAGCAGGGCGGGACAGCTGGCCGGGGAGCTGTTTTTT. V gene TRBV2 combines with J gene TRBJ2-2; D may be TRBD1 (7 bases). This CDR3 has 14 residues. Germline CDR1 is SNHLY and CDR2 is FYNNEI. Trimming took 6 bases from V and 6 from J, leaving 14 bases between them. The entire variable domain, with the rest obtained from reference TRBV2 and TRBJ2-2, is as follows: EPEVTQTPSHQVTQMGQEVILRCVPISNHLYFYWYRQILGQKVEFLVSFYNNEISEKSEIFDDQFSVERPDGSNFTLKIRSTKLEDSAMYFCASRAGQLAGELFFGEGSRLTVL.

Ten or more counts support this clonotype. In DNA form, the CDR3 reads TGTGCCAGCAGCAATCGGACTAGCGGCAAGCATGAGCAGTTCTTC. Translating gives CASSNRTSGKHEQFF. The J gene is TRBJ2-1, the V gene TRBV7-2; 10 positions match TRBD2. Trimming removed 5 bases from V and 8 bases from J; junction bases left unmatched: 9. Germline assignment: CDR1 SGHTA and CDR2 FQGNSA. This CDR3 contains 15 residues.

The chain has TRBV20-1 and TRBJ2-3; 7 nucleotides line up with TRBD1. The CDR3 loop spans 14 amino acids. Unmatched junction bases numbered 5, after V lost 3 bases and J lost 2 bases. CDR1 and CDR2 from the germline V gene are DFQATT and SNEGSKA (reference sequence). The CDR3 sequence is CSASRDSFTDTQYF. Written as DNA, the CDR3 is TGCAGTGCTAGTCGGGACAGTTTCACAGATACGCAGTATTTT.

A remark on this clonotype: A read error may explain this, as a much larger clone is one base away. The chain uses TRBV5-1 and TRBJ1-2; no definite D call. The CDR3 totals 14 residues. Per the germline V gene, CDR1 is SGHRS and CDR2 is YFSETQ. The CDR3 DNA is TGCGCCAGCGGCTTGGAGAAGGTAAACTATGGCTACACCTTC. Amino acid sequence: CASGLEKVNYGYTF.

The J gene is TRBJ1-2, the V gene TRBV7-9, with a weak D call TRBD1 (5 bases). The CDR3 extends over 14 amino acids. Germline V gene sequence: CDR1 SEHNR, CDR2 FQNEAQ (reference sequence). V was cut by 5 bases and J by 5 bases, with 15 bases left in between. This chain's CDR3 is CASSPGHLRYGYTF. As DNA, the CDR3 is TGTGCCAGCAGCCCAGGACATCTTCGGTATGGCTACACCTTC. The full variable domain, completed using reference TRBV7-9 and TRBJ1-2, is DTGVSQNPRHKITKRGQNVTFRCDPISEHNRLYWYRQTLGQGPEFLTYFQNEAQLEKSRLLSDRFSAERPKGSFSTLEIQRTEQGDSAMYLCASSPGHLRYGYTFGSGTRLTVV.

This chain uses TRBV20-1 with TRBJ2-3, with 8 bases lining up with TRBD2. This CDR3 spans 14 amino acids. Germline assignment: CDR1 DFQATT and CDR2 SNEGSKA (reference sequence). Here the CDR3 reads CSSSPSGSLDTQYF. The CDR3 DNA sequence: TGCAGCTCGTCCCCAAGCGGGAGTTTAGATACGCAGTATTTT.

This clonotype was observed at least ten times. J is TRBJ1-2 and V is TRBV28; no definite D call. Deletions cut 6 bases from V and 7 bases from J, with 15 bases between. The CDR3 totals 13 residues. The germline V gene has CDR1 MDHEN and CDR2 SYDVKM. CDR3 DNA: TGTGCCAGCAGATATGACACATTGGGTGGCTACACCTTC. It codes for CASRYDTLGGYTF.

The table lists this clonotype with many counts. This CDR3 reads CASSEVGGTYNEQFF. The CDR3 nucleotides read TGTGCCAGCAGTGAAGTAGGGGGAACCTACAATGAGCAGTTCTTC. The chain carries TRBV6-1 and TRBJ2-1; possibly TRBD1 for D (6 bases). The CDR3 totals 15 residues. The germline V gene encodes CDR1 MNHNS and CDR2 SASEGT. Trimming stripped 1 base from V and 2 bases from J, with 9 bases between.

At least ten counts were recorded for this clonotype. The chain joins TRBV7-2 to TRBJ2-1; TRBD2 matches 10 bases. The V and J ends lost 5 bases and 9 bases, in that order; junction bases with no gene match: 10. The CDR3 contains 15 residues. Germline V gene lookup returns CDR1 SGHTA and CDR2 FQGNSA. CDR3 amino acids: CASSRSGGAAVEQFF. The CDR3 nucleotides are TGTGCCAGCAGCAGGAGCGGGGGGGCCGCTGTTGAGCAGTTCTTC. The full variable domain, with the rest looked up from reference TRBV7-2 and TRBJ2-1, is GAGVSQSPSNKVTEKGKDVELRCDPISGHTALYWYRQSLGQGLEFLIYFQGNSAPDKSGLPSDRFSAERTGGSVSTLTIQRTQQEDSAVYLCASSRSGGAAVEQFFGPGTRLTVL.

The chain employs TRBV6-2 or TRBV6-3 and TRBJ2-7; no firm D call. Germline V gene lookup returns CDR1 MNHEY and CDR2 SVGEGT. This CDR3 has 16 residues. V was cut by 0 bases and J by 2 bases, with 14 bases left in between. The CDR3 bases are TGTGCCAGCAGTTACTCTAGGAGCAGGCGCGCCTACGAGCAGTACTTC. Translation: CASSYSRSRRAYEQYF.

The chain employs TRBV28 and TRBJ1-5; 8 positions match TRBD1. The germline gives CDR1 MDHEN, CDR2 SYDVKM. CDR3 length: 14 residues. V dropped 8 bases and J dropped 6; count of bases not matched to a gene: 9. CDR3 coding DNA: TGTGCCAGCGGGTTAGGACAGGGTCGTCAGCCCCAGCATTTT. It translates to CASGLGQGRQPQHF.

This rearrangement joins TRBV5-1 to TRBJ1-2; 9 bases align to TRBD1. V gave up 5 bases and J gave up 13 bases; unmatched junction bases: 6. This CDR3 contains 11 residues. CDR1 is SGHRS and CDR2 is YFSETQ in the germline V gene. CDR3 residues: CASRRTGEFTF. The CDR3 bases are TGCGCCAGCAGGAGGACAGGGGAGTTCACCTTC.

This clonotype was found many times. The chain joins TRBV28 to TRBJ2-1; D possibly matches TRBD1 or TRBD2 (5 bases each). Germline V gives CDR1 MDHEN, CDR2 SYDVKM. V was cut by 5 bases and J by 4 bases, with 12 bases left in between. CDR3 length: 14 amino acids. The CDR3 nucleotides are TGTGCCAGCAGTGTCGGGACCTCATACAATGAGCAGTTCTTC. It translates to CASSVGTSYNEQFF. Together with reference TRBV28 and TRBJ2-1, the CDR3 gives the full variable domain: DVKVTQSSRYLVKRTGEKVFLECVQDMDHENMFWYRQDPGLGLRLIYFSYDVKMKEKGDIPEGYSVSREKKERFSLILESASTNQTSMYLCASSVGTSYNEQFFGPGTRLTVL.

This sequence joins TRBV11-2 and TRBJ2-5; 9 bases agree with TRBD1. The CDR3 totals 17 residues. The germline V gene has CDR1 SGHAT and CDR2 FQNNGV. J was trimmed by 2 bases and V by 5 bases; bases with no gene match: 12. CDR3 bases: TGTGCCAGCAGCCAAGCGCCACTTGACAGGGGGCAAGAGACCCAGTACTTC. It is translated as CASSQAPLDRGQETQYF. The full variable domain, with the rest looked up from reference TRBV11-2 and TRBJ2-5, is EAGVAQSPRYKIIEKRQSVAFWCNPISGHATLYWYQQILGQGPKLLIQFQNNGVVDDSQLPKDRFSAERLKGVDSTLKIQPAKLEDSAVYLCASSQAPLDRGQETQYFGPGTRLLVL.

This clonotype was seen a few times. The gene calls are TRBV19 and TRBJ2-1; D might be TRBD1 or TRBD2, each matching 5 bases. CDR3 length: 16 residues. Germline CDR1 and CDR2: LNHDA and SQIVND (reference sequence). V lost 0 bases and J 9 bases, leaving 18 bases between the germline ends. The CDR3 DNA sequence: TGTGCCAGTAGTATAGAGAGGGACCCAAGGTATGGTGAGCAGTTCTTC. Residues: CASSIERDPRYGEQFF.

In this sample, this clonotype turned up a few times. The chain is built from TRBV20-1 and TRBJ2-6, with a tentative D call TRBD2 (5 bases). V dropped 1 base and J dropped 0 bases, with 13 bases sitting between them. CDR1 and CDR2 (germline): DFQATT, SNEGSKA (reference sequence). The CDR3 covers 17 residues. CDR3 bases: TGCAGTGCTAGAGGACGGGATACGAGCTCTGGGGCCAACGTCCTGACTTTC. Its translation is CSARGRDTSSGANVLTF.

J is TRBJ1-5 and V is TRBV6-5, with a possible D match to TRBD1 (6 bases). The ends were cut back, 0 bases at V and 1 base at J, with 13 bases in the middle. Germline values: CDR1 MNHEY, CDR2 SVGAGI. This CDR3 is built from 17 residues. The CDR3 loop reads CASSYSLGGVSNQPQHF. In nucleotides, the CDR3 is TGTGCCAGCAGTTACTCGCTAGGGGGGGTAAGCAATCAGCCCCAGCATTTT.

This clonotype was counted only a few times. The V call is TRBV5-1, the J call TRBJ2-3, with 10 bases matching TRBD1. The CDR3 is 16 residues long. V lost 2 bases, J lost 5 bases, and 8 bases stayed unmatched. CDR1 is SGHRS, CDR2 YFSETQ, per germline. Here the CDR3 reads CASSLNPGQGKDTQYF. The CDR3 region has the DNA TGCGCCAGCAGCTTAAATCCGGGACAGGGGAAAGATACGCAGTATTTT.

This clonotype was observed many times. The rearrangement uses TRBV30 and TRBJ1-4; no clear D. Trimming pared 0 bases from V and 10 bases from J, leaving 9 bases between. Per the germline V gene, CDR1 is GTSNPN and CDR2 is SVGIG (reference sequence). The CDR3 contains 12 residues. Here the CDR3 reads CAWSVSPSKLFF. The CDR3 nucleotides read TGTGCCTGGAGTGTATCTCCTTCAAAACTGTTTTTT.